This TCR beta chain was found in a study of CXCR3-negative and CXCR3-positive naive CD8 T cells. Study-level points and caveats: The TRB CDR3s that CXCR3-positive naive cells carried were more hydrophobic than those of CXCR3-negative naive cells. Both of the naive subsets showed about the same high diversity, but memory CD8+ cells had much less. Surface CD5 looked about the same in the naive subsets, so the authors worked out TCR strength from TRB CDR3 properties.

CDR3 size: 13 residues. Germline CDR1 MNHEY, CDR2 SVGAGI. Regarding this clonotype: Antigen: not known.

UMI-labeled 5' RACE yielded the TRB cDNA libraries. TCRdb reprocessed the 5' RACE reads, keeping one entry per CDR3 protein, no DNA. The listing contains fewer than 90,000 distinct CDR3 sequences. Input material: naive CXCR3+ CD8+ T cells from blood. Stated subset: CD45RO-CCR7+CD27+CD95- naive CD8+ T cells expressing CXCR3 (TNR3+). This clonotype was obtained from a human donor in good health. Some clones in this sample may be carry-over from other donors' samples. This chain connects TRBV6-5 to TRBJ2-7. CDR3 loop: CASSYSLGFEQYF.